This T cell receptor beta chain comes out of a study of graft-versus-host responses after intestinal transplantation. This CDR3 is built from 14 residues. V was pared by 3 bases and J by 3 bases, with 12 bases between. CDR1 and CDR2 (germline): SGDLS, YYNGEE. The table came from immunoSEQ multiplex PCR; TCRdb's copy has only in-frame clones and leaves some out. The sample lists 20,000 to 30,000 clones, around 85% occurring once. This chain joins TRBV9 and TRBJ1-2; D gene uncertain. This TCR was recovered from a human patient who received an intestinal transplant, so some T cells may come from the graft donor. Sequencing was performed on PBMCs, taken roughly 68 weeks after intestinal transplant. This chain's CDR3 is CASSGDGKDYGYTF. The CDR3 region has the DNA TGTGCCAGCAGCGGAGACGGGAAGGACTATGGCTACACCTTC.